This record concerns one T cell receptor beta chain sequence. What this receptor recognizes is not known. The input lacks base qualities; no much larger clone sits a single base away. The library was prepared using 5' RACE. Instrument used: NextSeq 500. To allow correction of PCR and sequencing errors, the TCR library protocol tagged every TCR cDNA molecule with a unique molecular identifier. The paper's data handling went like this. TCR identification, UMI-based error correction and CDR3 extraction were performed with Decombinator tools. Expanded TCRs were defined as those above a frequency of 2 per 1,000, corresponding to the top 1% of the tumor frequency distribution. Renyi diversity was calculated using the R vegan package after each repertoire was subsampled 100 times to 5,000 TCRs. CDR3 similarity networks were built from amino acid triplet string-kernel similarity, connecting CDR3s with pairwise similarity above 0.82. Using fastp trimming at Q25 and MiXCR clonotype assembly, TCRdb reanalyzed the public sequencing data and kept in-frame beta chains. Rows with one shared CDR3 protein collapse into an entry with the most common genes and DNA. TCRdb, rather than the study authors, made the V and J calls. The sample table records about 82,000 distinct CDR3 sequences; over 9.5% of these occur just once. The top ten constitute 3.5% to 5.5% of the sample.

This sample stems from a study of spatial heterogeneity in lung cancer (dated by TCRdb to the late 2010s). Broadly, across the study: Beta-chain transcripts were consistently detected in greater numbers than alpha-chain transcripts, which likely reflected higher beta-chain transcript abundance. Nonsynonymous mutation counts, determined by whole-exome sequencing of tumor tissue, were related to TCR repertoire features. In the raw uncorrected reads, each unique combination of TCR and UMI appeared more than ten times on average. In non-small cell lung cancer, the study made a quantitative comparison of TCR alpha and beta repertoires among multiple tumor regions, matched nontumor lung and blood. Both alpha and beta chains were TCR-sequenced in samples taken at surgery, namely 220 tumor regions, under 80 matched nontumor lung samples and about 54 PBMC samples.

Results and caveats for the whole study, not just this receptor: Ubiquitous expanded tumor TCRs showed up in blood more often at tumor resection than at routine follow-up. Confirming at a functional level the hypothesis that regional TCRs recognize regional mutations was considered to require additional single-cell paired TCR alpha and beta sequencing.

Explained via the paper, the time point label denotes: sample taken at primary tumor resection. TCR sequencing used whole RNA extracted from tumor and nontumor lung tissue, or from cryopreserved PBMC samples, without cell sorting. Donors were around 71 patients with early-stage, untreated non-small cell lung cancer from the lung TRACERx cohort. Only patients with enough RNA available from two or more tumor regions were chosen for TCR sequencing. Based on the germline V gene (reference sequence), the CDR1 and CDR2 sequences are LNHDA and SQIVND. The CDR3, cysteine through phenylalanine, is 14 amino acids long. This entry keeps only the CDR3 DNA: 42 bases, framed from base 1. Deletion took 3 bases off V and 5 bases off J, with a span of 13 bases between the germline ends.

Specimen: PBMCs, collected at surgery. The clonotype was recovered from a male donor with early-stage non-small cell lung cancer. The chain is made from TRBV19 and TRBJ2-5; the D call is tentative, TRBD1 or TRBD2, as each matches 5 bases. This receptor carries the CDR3 CASSIPAWGETQYF. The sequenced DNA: TGTGCCAGTAGTATTCCGGCCTGGGGGGAGACCCAGTACTTC. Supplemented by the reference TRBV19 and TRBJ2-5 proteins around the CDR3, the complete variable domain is DGGITQSPKYLFRKEGQNVTLSCEQNLNHDAMYWYRQDPGQGLRLIYYSQIVNDFQKGDIAEGYSVSREKKESFPLTVTSAQKNPTAFYLCASSIPAWGETQYFGPGTRLLVL.